Listed below are T cell receptor beta chains from one sample, sequenced in a study of OX40 agonist ivuxolimab in advanced cancers. Some clones are missing from TCRdb's copy, which holds only in-frame ones; the method was immunoSEQ multiplex PCR. Seen here are 75,000 to 80,000 clones, 94% observed once, and the top ten hold over 20%. The specimen comprised CD4+ or CD8+ T cells sorted from blood, sampled in a trial of the OX40 agonist ivuxolimab. The receptors originated from an adult with an advanced solid tumor such as melanoma, head and neck, liver or kidney cancer. Each CDR3 is given with its conserved first and last residue. D genes are given only for firm matches. The listing skips clone size in some rows; elsewhere it reads once, few, many or a size class.

size	V	D	length	J	CDR3	DNA
-	TRBV4-2	TRBD2	16	TRBJ2-7	CASSQDRSGIFYEQYF	TGTGCCAGCAGCCAAGATCGGAGCGGGATCTTTTACGAGCAGTACTTC
once	TRBV6-6	-	12	TRBJ2-3	CASSQEQDTQYF	TGTGCCAGCAGCCAAGAGCAAGATACGCAGTATTTT
-	TRBV19	-	14	TRBJ1-1	CASSIYPKNTEAFF	TGTGCCAGTAGTATTTATCCGAAAAACACTGAAGCTTTCTTT
-	TRBV27	TRBD1	14	TRBJ1-1	CASSPGTANTEAFF	TGTGCCAGCAGTCCAGGGACAGCTAACACTGAAGCTTTCTTT
-	TRBV18	TRBD1	19	TRBJ1-2	CASSPGPGGQGGFYYGYTF	TGTGCCAGCTCACCGGGGCCAGGGGGACAGGGAGGGTTCTACTATGGCTACACCTTC
-	TRBV19	TRBD1	14	TRBJ1-1	CASRTGTAGTEAFF	TGTGCCAGTAGGACAGGGACCGCAGGCACTGAAGCTTTCTTT
once	TRBV5-1	-	14	TRBJ1-2	CASSLSLGEGGYTF	TGCGCCAGCAGCTTGTCCTTGGGGGAGGGTGGCTACACCTTC
-	TRBV7-9	TRBD2	18	TRBJ2-1	CASSSPGLAGGSYNEQFF	TGTGCCAGCAGCTCCCCGGGACTAGCGGGGGGGTCCTACAATGAGCAGTTCTTC
-	TRBV6-5	TRBD2	14	TRBJ2-7	CASSYGLAVGEQYF	TGTGCCAGCAGTTACGGACTAGCGGTGGGGGAGCAGTACTTC
-	TRBV5-1	-	16	TRBJ2-3	CASSLAEGGDTDTQYF	TGCGCCAGCAGCTTGGCCGAAGGGGGAGACACAGATACGCAGTATTTT
-	TRBV6-5	-	15	TRBJ2-7	CASSLTGTPSYEQYF	TGTGCCAGCAGCCTTACCGGGACTCCCTCCTACGAGCAGTACTTC
-	TRBV11-2	-	11	TRBJ1-2	CASSLRGGYTF	TGTGCCAGCAGCTTAAGGGGAGGCTACACCTTC
-	TRBV4-1	TRBD1	16	TRBJ1-3	CASSQAGDRARNTIYF	TGCGCCAGCAGCCAAGCAGGGGACAGGGCAAGAAACACCATATATTTT
few	TRBV7-9	TRBD2	15	TRBJ2-7	CASSSASGSGHEQYF	TGTGCCAGCAGCTCTGCTAGCGGGAGTGGCCACGAGCAGTACTTC
-	TRBV27	TRBD1	16	TRBJ1-4	CASSLLRTGGPEKLFF	TGTGCCAGCAGTTTACTAAGGACAGGGGGTCCAGAAAAACTGTTTTTT
once	TRBV10-3	TRBD1	13	TRBJ2-1	CAISVWTGNEQFF	TGTGCCATCAGTGTATGGACAGGGAATGAGCAGTTCTTC
once	TRBV4-3	-	17	TRBJ2-4	CASSQGAMTLAKNIQYF	TGCGCCAGCAGCCAAGGGGCGATGACGCTAGCCAAAAACATTCAGTACTTC
-	TRBV2	-	12	TRBJ2-2	CASSEADGELFF	TGTGCCAGCAGTGAAGCTGACGGGGAGCTGTTTTTT
-	TRBV30	-	13	TRBJ1-4	CAPRETANEKLFF	TGTGCCCCTCGGGAGACAGCTAATGAAAAACTGTTTTTT
-	TRBV10-2	-	14	TRBJ1-2	CASSESGTFEGYTF	TGCGCCAGCAGTGAGTCTGGGACCTTTGAGGGCTACACCTTC
-	TRBV11-2	-	12	TRBJ2-7	CASSGGGLEQYF	TGTGCCAGCAGCGGAGGGGGCCTCGAGCAGTACTTC
-	TRBV29-1	-	12	TRBJ1-2	CSVENRVYGYTF	TGCAGCGTTGAGAACAGGGTCTATGGCTACACCTTC